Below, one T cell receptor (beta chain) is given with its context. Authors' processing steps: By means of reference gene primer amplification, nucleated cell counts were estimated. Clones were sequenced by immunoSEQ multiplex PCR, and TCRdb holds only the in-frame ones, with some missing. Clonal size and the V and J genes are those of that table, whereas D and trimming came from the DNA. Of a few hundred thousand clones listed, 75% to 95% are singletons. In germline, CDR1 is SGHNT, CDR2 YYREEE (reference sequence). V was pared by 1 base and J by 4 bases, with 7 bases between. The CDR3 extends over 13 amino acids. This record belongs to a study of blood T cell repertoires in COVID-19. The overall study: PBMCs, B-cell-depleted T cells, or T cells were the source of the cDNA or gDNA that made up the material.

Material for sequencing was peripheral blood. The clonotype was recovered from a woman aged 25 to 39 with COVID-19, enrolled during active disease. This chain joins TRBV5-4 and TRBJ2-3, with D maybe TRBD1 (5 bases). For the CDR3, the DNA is TGTGCCAGCAGCTTGAAAGGGGCAGATACGCAGTATTTT. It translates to CASSLKGADTQYF.